Following are 10 T cell receptor beta chains from one sample sequenced in a study of Ad26.COV2.S vaccination and SARS-CoV-2 variants. Treatment of the sample: some 20 received Ad26.COV2.S at low or high dose, single or two shots; about 5 received placebo; per-sample allocation not given. On day 63 after the first injection, vaccine and placebo recipients gave samples. Profiling relied on immunoSEQ multiplex PCR, and the TCRdb table lists in-frame clones only, not all of them. In the table there are 400,000 to 450,000 clones, 92% of which are singletons. The sample in question was peripheral blood, obtained in a trial of Ad26.COV2.S vaccine versus placebo. The receptors shown here come from a person aged 18-65 years who received the Ad26.COV2.S COVID-19 vaccine or a placebo.

The chain employs TRBV12-5 and TRBJ2-1; D unclear. The germline V and J ends were trimmed by 7 bases and 6 bases, with 16 bases remaining between them. The CDR3 runs to 14 residues. Germline V gene data show CDR1 as LGHNT and CDR2 as FRNRAP. CDR3 amino acids: CASAPLPSVNEQFF. The CDR3, as DNA: TGTGCTAGTGCCCCACTTCCCTCCGTCAATGAGCAGTTCTTC.

The count of this clone is one. Within the sample, other DNA sequences also encode this same CDR3. The rearrangement uses TRBV7-2 and TRBJ2-1, with D possibly TRBD2 on 5 matching bases. Trimming removed 2 bases from V and 0 bases from J, with 8 bases in between. Germline V gene sequence: CDR1 SGHTA, CDR2 FQGNSA. CDR3 length: 15 amino acids. The CDR3 here is CASSLTGSSYNEQFF. DNA for the CDR3: TGTGCCAGCAGCTTAACGGGGAGCTCCTACAATGAGCAGTTCTTC.

V gene TRBV7-2 combines with J gene TRBJ1-4; 7 bases match TRBD1. Germline CDR1 reads SGHTA; CDR2 reads FQGNSA. V shed 5 bases and J 14 bases; nucleotides not matched to a gene: 14. The CDR3 has 14 residues. CDR3 amino acids: CASSPPRDRLRLFF. DNA of the CDR3: TGTGCCAGCAGCCCCCCCCGGGACAGACTCCGGCTGTTTTTT.

The chain is built from TRBV6-5 and TRBJ2-7, with TRBD2 identical over 9 bases. This CDR3 has 15 residues. Germline CDR1 and CDR2: MNHEY and SVGAGI. V lost 6 bases, J lost 4 bases, and 10 bases stayed unmatched. CDR3 nucleotide sequence: TGTGCCAGCAGCCAGCTAGCGGGGAAAGGTTACGAGCAGTACTTC. Protein: CASSQLAGKGYEQYF.

The V call is TRBV12-3 or TRBV12-4, the J call TRBJ1-1; D ambiguous. CDR3 length equals 13 residues. The V end was cut by 3 bases, the J end by 0 bases, with 5 bases between. The DNA for the CDR3 is TGTGCCAGCAGTTTCCATTTGAACACTGAAGCTTTCTTT. Translating it yields CASSFHLNTEAFF.

The chain carries TRBV7-2 and TRBJ2-2; D remains ambiguous. Trimming took 3 bases from V and 2 from J, leaving 10 bases between them. This CDR3 comprises 15 residues. Germline V CDR1 and CDR2: SGHTA, FQGNSA. CDR3 bases: TGTGCCAGCAGCTTTGGTATGTCCAACACCGGGGAGCTGTTTTTT. Encoded protein: CASSFGMSNTGELFF.

This rearrangement joins TRBV10-1 to TRBJ2-7; D might be TRBD2 (5 bases). This CDR3 region has 12 residues. V shed 0 bases and J shed 6 bases, with 6 bases lying between them. CDR1 is WNHNN and CDR2 is SYGVQD in the germline V gene (reference sequence). The DNA for the CDR3 is TGCGCCAGCAGTGAGTCAGGGAGCGAGCAGTACTTC. Amino acid sequence: CASSESGSEQYF.

The CDR3 is CASSLRLSEQYF. CDR3 sequence (DNA): TGTGCCAGCAGTCTTCGTCTCTCCGAGCAGTACTTC. The chain uses TRBV28 and TRBJ2-7; D unclear. CDR1 and CDR2 (germline): MDHEN, SYDVKM. The V gene lost 5 bases and the J gene lost 6 bases, with 11 bases spanning the gap. This CDR3 has 12 residues.

CDR3 sequence reads: CASSEGLGSSYEQYF. The CDR3 DNA follows: TGTGCCAGCTCAGAGGGGTTGGGGAGCTCCTACGAGCAGTACTTC. The gene calls are TRBV18 and TRBJ2-7; D is tentatively TRBD1 or TRBD2 (5 bases each). V was clipped by 5 bases and J by 0 bases, with 14 bases between them. This CDR3 is 15 amino acids long. CDR1 is KGHSH, CDR2 LQKENI, per germline.

In its sample, this clone was seen once. The chain carries TRBV9 and TRBJ2-1; 9 bases are shared with TRBD2. Germline V gene data show CDR1 as SGDLS and CDR2 as YYNGEE. V lost 3 bases, J lost 0 bases, and 7 bases stayed unmatched. The length of the CDR3 is 17 residues. DNA of the CDR3: TGTGCCAGCAGCGGTGCGGCTAGCGGGGTCTCCTACAATGAGCAGTTCTTC. Translated, it gives CASSGAASGVSYNEQFF.